These T cell receptor beta chains were read from a single sample in a study of blood T cell repertoires in COVID-19. This table comes from immunoSEQ multiplex PCR, and its TCRdb copy is limited to in-frame clones, with some not included. Among tens of thousands of clones listed, around 87% were seen once. The sample taken for sequencing was peripheral blood. The receptors were gathered from a man aged 35-49 years with acute or convalescent COVID-19. Both conserved end residues are part of each CDR3. For some rows the clone size is stated as once, few or many, or as a class when expanded; others skip it.

clone size: -; J gene: TRBJ2-7; CDR3 length: 11; V gene: TRBV30; CDR3 protein: CAWSVLYEQYF
clone size: few; J gene: TRBJ1-1; CDR3 length: 14; V gene: TRBV11-2; CDR3 protein: CASSPGQGGTEAFF
clone size: -; J gene: TRBJ2-1; CDR3 length: 14; V gene: TRBV7-3; CDR3 protein: CASSEQLAGGPRFF
clone size: -; J gene: TRBJ1-3; CDR3 length: 15; V gene: TRBV18; CDR3 protein: CASSPDSFRGNTIYF
clone size: once; J gene: TRBJ1-3; CDR3 length: 16; V gene: TRBV10-3; CDR3 protein: CAISESGQGSGNTIYF
clone size: once; J gene: TRBJ1-2; CDR3 length: 14; V gene: TRBV14; CDR3 protein: CASSTGVGDYGYTF
clone size: -; J gene: TRBJ2-7; CDR3 length: 13; V gene: TRBV7-2; CDR3 protein: CASSLNRDYEQYF
clone size: -; J gene: TRBJ2-3; CDR3 length: 14; V gene: TRBV30; CDR3 protein: CAWSKQSATDTQYF
clone size: -; J gene: TRBJ1-1; CDR3 length: 12; V gene: TRBV2; CDR3 protein: CARSRGVDEAFF
clone size: -; J gene: TRBJ1-2; CDR3 length: 14; V gene: TRBV2; CDR3 protein: CASGTGTGTMGYTF
clone size: -; J gene: TRBJ2-2; CDR3 length: 17; V gene: TRBV7-2; CDR3 protein: CASSPTSGGPLTGELFF
clone size: -; J gene: TRBJ1-6; CDR3 length: 15; V gene: TRBV3-1/TRBV3-2; CDR3 protein: CASSQRWRTDSPLHF
clone size: -; J gene: TRBJ2-5; CDR3 length: 15; V gene: TRBV24-1; CDR3 protein: CATSDPNRGRETQYF